This T cell receptor beta chain was sequenced during a study of blood T cell repertoires in COVID-19. For the study at large: T cells, B-cell-depleted T cells, or PBMCs supplied cDNA or gDNA.

The protocol was immunoSEQ multiplex PCR, while the TCRdb copy is restricted to in-frame clones and leaves out a portion. This repertoire shows about 330,000 clones, over 80% found once; its top ten account for about 5%. The specimen sequenced was PBMCs or T cells enriched from blood (not recorded which). The receptor was isolated from a young man who had recovered from COVID-19.

The CDR3 loop is CASSSYAMRSTRDGYTF. CDR3 DNA: TGTGCCAGCAGCTCATATGCGATGAGGTCAACGAGGGATGGCTACACCTTC. This rearrangement joins TRBV7-2 to TRBJ1-2, with D hard to call. The germline V gene has CDR1 SGHTA and CDR2 FQGNSA. V dropped 4 bases and J dropped 6 bases, with 24 bases sitting between them. The CDR3 runs to 17 residues.